The 21 T cell receptor beta chains given below trace back to one sample, sequenced in a study of cytomegalovirus exposure and HLA in healthy donors (dated by TCRdb to the late 2010s). The library was built by means of the immunoSEQ multiplex PCR assay. TCRdb obtained this table from immuneACCESS and retained in-frame rearrangements with V and J assigned. These tables miss some clones; where compared with another copy, unresolved V genes account for less than half of the shortfall, and the remainder is unexplained. In this sample the table shows more than 150,000 clones, more than 70% of which occur a single time. The ten largest clones represent 2.5% to 3% of the sample. Sequencing was done on a sample of PBMCs. Receptors originate from a man younger than 35 in good health and CMV-seronegative.

This clone was picked up a small number of times. V usage is TRBV6-5 and J usage is TRBJ1-3; TRBD1 is a possible D gene (6 bases). The CDR3 extends over 15 amino acids. V lost 6 bases and J lost 0, with 12 bases in between. CDR1 and CDR2 from the germline V gene are MNHEY and SVGAGI. The CDR3 DNA is TGTGCCAGCAGGATCCAGGGGCTCTCTGGAAACACCATATATTTT. It codes for CASRIQGLSGNTIYF.

V gene TRBV10-1 combines with J gene TRBJ2-1, with 9 bases lining up with TRBD1. The germline CDR1 and CDR2 sequences are WNHNN and SYGVQD (reference sequence). Trimming cost V 5 bases and J 5 bases; bases outside gene matches: 4. This CDR3 is 14 amino acids long. The CDR3 DNA reads as TGCGCCAGCAGTCCGGGACAGGGAGACAATGAGCAGTTCTTC. Its protein product is CASSPGQGDNEQFF.

With regard to this clone: One end of the junction does not line up with germline, which may come from a read error. This chain uses TRBV19 with TRBJ1-2; D is perhaps TRBD1 (6 bases). CDR1 is LNHDA and CDR2 is SQIVND in the germline V gene (reference sequence). CDR3 size: 12 residues. The CDR3: CASRIPEGGPIF. Here the CDR3 DNA reads TGTGCCAGTAGGATTCCGGAGGGGGGGCCAATCTTC.

The V and J genes are TRBV28 and TRBJ1-5; D remains unclear. CDR1 is MDHEN, CDR2 SYDVKM, per germline. The V and J ends lost 0 bases and 3 bases respectively, with 9 bases between them. There are 15 residues in the CDR3. CDR3 residues: CASSLWGSYNQPQHF. The CDR3 coding sequence is TGTGCCAGCAGTTTATGGGGCTCTTACAATCAGCCCCAGCATTTT. Based on the CDR3 plus reference TRBV28 and TRBJ1-5, the full variable domain is DVKVTQSSRYLVKRTGEKVFLECVQDMDHENMFWYRQDPGLGLRLIYFSYDVKMKEKGDIPEGYSVSREKKERFSLILESASTNQTSMYLCASSLWGSYNQPQHFGDGTRLSIL.

The chain carries TRBV5-4 and TRBJ1-1; D is uncertain. Germline V gene lookup returns CDR1 SGHNT and CDR2 YYREEE (reference sequence). The CDR3 contains 15 residues. Trimming shortened V by 0 bases and J by 5 bases, and 14 bases separated the two germline ends. The DNA of the CDR3 is TGTGCCAGCAGCTTGGGCGGCTCGGGAGGAACTGAAGCTTTCTTT. Its translation: CASSLGGSGGTEAFF.

The chain is built from TRBV7-9 and TRBJ1-2; TRBD1 aligns across 9 bases. Germline assignment: CDR1 SEHNR and CDR2 FQNEAQ (reference sequence). Unmatched junction bases numbered 3, after V lost 4 bases and J lost 6 bases. The CDR3 runs to 13 residues. As DNA, the CDR3 is TGTGCCAGCAGCTCGGGACAGGGAGATGGCTACACCTTC. The encoded protein is CASSSGQGDGYTF.

This chain uses TRBV7-2 with TRBJ2-7, with D perhaps matching TRBD2 (6 bases). Germline CDR1 and CDR2: SGHTA and FQGNSA. The V gene lost 4 bases and the J gene lost 1 base, with 11 bases spanning the gap. The CDR3 runs 14 residues. For the CDR3, the DNA is TGTGCCAGCAGCTGGCCCGGGACTTCCTACGAGCAGTACTTC. Protein: CASSWPGTSYEQYF. Together with reference TRBV7-2 and TRBJ2-7, the CDR3 gives the full variable domain: GAGVSQSPSNKVTEKGKDVELRCDPISGHTALYWYRQSLGQGLEFLIYFQGNSAPDKSGLPSDRFSAERTGGSVSTLTIQRTQQEDSAVYLCASSWPGTSYEQYFGPGTRLTVT.

DNA of the CDR3: TGTGCCAGCAGTTTATCCCCCGTAGCGGATACGCAGTATTTT. Translating gives CASSLSPVADTQYF. The gene calls are TRBV27 and TRBJ2-3; possibly TRBD2 for D (5 bases). Trimming stripped 0 bases from V and 6 bases from J, with 10 bases between. Germline values: CDR1 MNHEY, CDR2 SMNVEV (reference sequence). This CDR3 comprises 14 residues.

The rearrangement uses TRBV28 and TRBJ2-3, with TRBD2 matching 7 bases. The germline V gene has CDR1 MDHEN and CDR2 SYDVKM. The CDR3 sequence is 13 residues long. J was trimmed by 6 bases and V by 6 bases; bases with no gene match: 6. CDR3: CASRGSAGDTQYF. DNA for the CDR3: TGTGCCAGCAGGGGCTCAGCGGGGGATACGCAGTATTTT.

The chain is built from TRBV27 and TRBJ1-1; no definite D call. CDR1 is MNHEY and CDR2 is SMNVEV in the germline V gene (reference sequence). The CDR3 is made up of 13 amino acids. Trimming removed 11 bases from V and 0 bases from J, with 13 bases in between. CDR3 sequence: CAARQGLNTEAFF. CDR3 bases: TGTGCCGCCCGACAAGGATTGAACACTGAAGCTTTCTTT.

The chain uses TRBV28 and TRBJ2-7; 9 positions match TRBD2. Germline-derived CDR1 and CDR2 are MDHEN and SYDVKM. CDR3 length: 16 residues. Losses at the gene ends were 2 bases for V and 9 bases for J; bases not matched to a gene: 14. DNA for the CDR3: TGTGCCAGCAGTTTAGGTTTTTCTAGCGGGGAGTTTGGGCAGTACGTC. It yields the protein CASSLGFSSGEFGQYV.

This chain uses TRBV28 with TRBJ2-3, with 9 bases identical to TRBD2. Germline CDR1 reads MDHEN; CDR2 reads SYDVKM. This CDR3 is 18 amino acids long. V dropped 8 bases and J dropped 2; count of bases not matched to a gene: 17. The CDR3 is CASAPIGAGGSVTDTQYF. As DNA, the CDR3 is TGTGCCAGCGCCCCCATTGGAGCGGGGGGCTCAGTCACAGATACGCAGTATTTT.

This rearrangement joins TRBV11-1 to TRBJ2-1, with 10 nucleotides matching TRBD2. Trimming cost V 1 base and J 7 bases; bases outside gene matches: 7. The CDR3 sequence is 16 residues long. Germline CDR1 reads SGHAT; CDR2 reads FQDESV (reference sequence). The CDR3 DNA reads TGTGCCAGCAGCTTAGTTTCAGCGGGAGGGCTTAATGAGCAGTTCTTC. As protein: CASSLVSAGGLNEQFF.

This clone was picked up one time. V usage is TRBV11-2 and J usage is TRBJ1-4; 8 bases map to TRBD1. This CDR3 comprises 16 residues. Trimming took 3 bases from V and 3 from J; bases not matched to a gene: 6. Germline V lookup: CDR1 SGHAT, CDR2 FQNNGV. This CDR3 is CASSLDQGAPNEKLFF. CDR3 coding DNA: TGTGCCAGCAGCTTGGATCAGGGGGCGCCTAATGAAAAACTGTTTTTT.

This sequence joins TRBV27 and TRBJ2-1; 7 nucleotides match TRBD2. V was pared by 2 bases and J by 0 bases, with 10 bases of the junction left unmatched. From germline, CDR1 is MNHEY and CDR2 SMNVEV (reference sequence). CDR3 length: 18 residues. CDR3 DNA: TGTGCCAGCAGTTTACGGTCGACTAGCAAGAGCTCCTACAATGAGCAGTTCTTC. It yields the protein CASSLRSTSKSSYNEQFF.

This clone has more than one count but fewer than ten. The rearrangement joins TRBV6-1 to TRBJ1-1, with 7 nucleotides matching TRBD1. CDR1 and CDR2 (germline): MNHNS, SASEGT. This CDR3 is 20 amino acids long. Trimming removed 2 bases from V and 3 bases from J; junction bases left unmatched: 21. In DNA, the CDR3 is TGTGCCAGCAGTGAAAGGTACTACGTAGCAGGGGGGTTGTCTGACACTGAAGCTTTCTTT. This encodes CASSERYYVAGGLSDTEAFF.

V gene TRBV5-1 combines with J gene TRBJ2-3; tentatively, D is TRBD1 (5 bases). Germline CDR1 is SGHRS and CDR2 is YFSETQ. This CDR3 contains 15 residues. Trimming left V 4 bases short and J 0 bases short, with 12 bases between. Written as DNA, the CDR3 is TGCGCCAGCAGCCTGGACACGCCGAGCACAGATACGCAGTATTTT. Amino acid sequence: CASSLDTPSTDTQYF.

The CDR3 protein is CASSESTQGTGGYTF. CDR3 coding DNA: TGCGCCAGCAGTGAGTCGACTCAGGGTACCGGGGGCTACACCTTC. The chain couples TRBV10-2 to TRBJ1-2; a possible D gene is TRBD1 (5 bases). Germline V CDR1 and CDR2: WSHSY, SAAADI. Between the trimmed V and J ends, which lost 0 bases and 8 bases, there was a span of 16 bases. The CDR3 has 15 amino acids.

Here the CDR3 reads CASSPGREERTEAFF. CDR3 in DNA: TGTGCCAGCAGCCCGGGGCGGGAGGAGAGGACTGAAGCTTTCTTT. The V call is TRBV7-9, the J call TRBJ1-1, with D possibly matching TRBD1 (5 bases). V lost 5 bases and J lost 5, with 18 bases in between. The CDR3 loop spans 15 amino acids. Germline V gene lookup returns CDR1 SEHNR and CDR2 FQNEAQ (reference sequence). The full variable domain, completed using reference TRBV7-9 and TRBJ1-1, is DTGVSQNPRHKITKRGQNVTFRCDPISEHNRLYWYRQTLGQGPEFLTYFQNEAQLEKSRLLSDRFSAERPKGSFSTLEIQRTEQGDSAMYLCASSPGREERTEAFFGQGTRLTVV.

The chain combines TRBV25-1 with TRBJ1-1; TRBD1 might be the D (5 bases). The germline V gene encodes CDR1 MGHDK and CDR2 SYGVNS. This CDR3 contains 15 residues. V lost 5 bases and J lost 1, with 14 bases in between. DNA of the CDR3: TGTGCCAGCAGTCATCCCGACAGCAGGAACACTGAAGCTTTCTTT. Its protein is CASSHPDSRNTEAFF.

This chain joins TRBV18 and TRBJ2-1; weak D call: TRBD2 (5 bases). CDR1 KGHSH and CDR2 LQKENI come from the germline V gene. V was pared by 6 bases and J by 3 bases, with 15 bases between. The CDR3 spans 15 residues. Here the CDR3 reads CASSRPEDFYNEQFF. CDR3 DNA: TGTGCCAGCTCGCGTCCCGAGGACTTCTACAATGAGCAGTTCTTC.